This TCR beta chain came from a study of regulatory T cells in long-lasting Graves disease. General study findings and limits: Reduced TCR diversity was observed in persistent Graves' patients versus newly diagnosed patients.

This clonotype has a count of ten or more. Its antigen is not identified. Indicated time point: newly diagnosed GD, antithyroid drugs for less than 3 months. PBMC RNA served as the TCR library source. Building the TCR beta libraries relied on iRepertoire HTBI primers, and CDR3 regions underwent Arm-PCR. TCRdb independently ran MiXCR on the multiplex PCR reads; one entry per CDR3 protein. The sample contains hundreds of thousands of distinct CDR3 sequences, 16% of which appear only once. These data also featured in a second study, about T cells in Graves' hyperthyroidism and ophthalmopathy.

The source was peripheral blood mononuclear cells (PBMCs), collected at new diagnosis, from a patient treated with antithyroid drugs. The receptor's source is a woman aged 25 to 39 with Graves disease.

The CDR3 spells CASTYRGEDTEAFF. CDR3 DNA sequence: TGTGCCAGCACTTACAGAGGGGAAGACACTGAAGCTTTCTTT. The rearrangement links TRBV2 to TRBJ1-1; D may be TRBD1 (5 bases). Germline CDR1 and CDR2: SNHLY and FYNNEI. This CDR3 spans 14 amino acids. Trimming shortened V by 7 bases and J by 3 bases, and 15 bases separated the two germline ends.